The TCR beta chain described here comes from a study of cytomegalovirus exposure and HLA in healthy donors. Both 60 Vbeta primers and 13 Jbeta primers went into the PCR. The assay was immunoSEQ multiplex PCR, and TCRdb's table has in-frame clones only and misses some. This sample yields about 140,000 clones, of which more than 70% are seen a single time; 2.5% to 3.5% belongs to the top ten. This clone was picked up a small number of times. The material sequenced was PBMCs. The sequence was collected from a man aged 40-55 years in good health and CMV-seronegative.

The CDR3 is CASSDIRTIGELFF. The CDR3 DNA sequence: TGCGCCAGCAGTGATATCCGGACAATCGGGGAGCTGTTTTTT. The chain carries TRBV10-1 and TRBJ2-2; D may be TRBD1 (5 bases). Trimming pared 3 bases from V and 7 bases from J, leaving 12 bases between. CDR1 WNHNN and CDR2 SYGVQD come from the germline V gene (reference sequence). The length of the CDR3 is 14 residues.